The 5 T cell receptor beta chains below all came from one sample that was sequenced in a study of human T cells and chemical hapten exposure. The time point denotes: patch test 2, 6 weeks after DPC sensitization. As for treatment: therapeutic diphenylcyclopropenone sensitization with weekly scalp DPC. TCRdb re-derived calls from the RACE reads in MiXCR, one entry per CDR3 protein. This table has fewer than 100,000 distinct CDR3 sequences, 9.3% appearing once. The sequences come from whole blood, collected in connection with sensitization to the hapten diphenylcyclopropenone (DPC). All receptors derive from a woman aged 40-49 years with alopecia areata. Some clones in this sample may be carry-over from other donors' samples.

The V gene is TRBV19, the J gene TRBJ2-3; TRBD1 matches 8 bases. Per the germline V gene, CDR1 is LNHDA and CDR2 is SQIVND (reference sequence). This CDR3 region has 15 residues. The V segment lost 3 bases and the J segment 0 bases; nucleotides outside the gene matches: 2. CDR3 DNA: TGTGCCAGTAGTATGGGACAGGTCAGCACAGATACGCAGTATTTT. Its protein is CASSMGQVSTDTQYF.

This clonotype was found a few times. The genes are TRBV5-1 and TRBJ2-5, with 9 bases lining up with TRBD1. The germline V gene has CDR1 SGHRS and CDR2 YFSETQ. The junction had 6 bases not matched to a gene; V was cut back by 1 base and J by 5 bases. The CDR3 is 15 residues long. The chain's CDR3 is CASSLTGGQEETQYF. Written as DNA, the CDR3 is TGCGCCAGCAGCTTGACAGGGGGCCAAGAGGAGACCCAGTACTTC.

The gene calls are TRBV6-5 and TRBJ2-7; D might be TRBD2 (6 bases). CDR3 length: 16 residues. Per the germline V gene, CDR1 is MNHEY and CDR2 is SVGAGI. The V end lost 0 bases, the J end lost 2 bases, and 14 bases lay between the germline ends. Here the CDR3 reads CASSYSMGGETYEQYF. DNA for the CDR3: TGTGCCAGCAGTTACTCGATGGGCGGGGAGACCTACGAGCAGTACTTC.

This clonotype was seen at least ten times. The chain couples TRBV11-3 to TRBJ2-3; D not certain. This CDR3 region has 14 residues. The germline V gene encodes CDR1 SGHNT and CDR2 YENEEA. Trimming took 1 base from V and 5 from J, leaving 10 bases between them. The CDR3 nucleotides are TGTGCCAGCAGCTTAGCTGCTGATGGAGATACGCAGTATTTT. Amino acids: CASSLAADGDTQYF.

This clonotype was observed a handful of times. CDR3 sequence: CASSYSTAAWEQFF. The CDR3 DNA reads as TGTGCCAGCAGTTACTCAACGGCGGCTTGGGAGCAGTTCTTC. This chain uses TRBV6-5 with TRBJ2-1, with D uncertain. The CDR3 is 14 amino acids. Germline V gene lookup returns CDR1 MNHEY and CDR2 SVGAGI. Trimming removed 0 bases from V and 10 bases from J, with 13 bases in between.